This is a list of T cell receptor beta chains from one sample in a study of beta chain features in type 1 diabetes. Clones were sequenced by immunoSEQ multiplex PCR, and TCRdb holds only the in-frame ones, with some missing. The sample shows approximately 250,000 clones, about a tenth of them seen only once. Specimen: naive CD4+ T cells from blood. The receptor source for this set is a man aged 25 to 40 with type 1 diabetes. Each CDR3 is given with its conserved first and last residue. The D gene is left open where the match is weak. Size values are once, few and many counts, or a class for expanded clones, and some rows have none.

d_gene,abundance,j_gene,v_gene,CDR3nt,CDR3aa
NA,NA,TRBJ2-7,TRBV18,TGTGCCAGCTCACCATTCGAGGAAGCCTACGAGCAGTACTTC,CASSPFEEAYEQYF
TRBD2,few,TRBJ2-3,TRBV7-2,TGTGCCAGCAGCCCCACCCTAGCGGGGGGGCGAGATACGCAGTATTTT,CASSPTLAGGRDTQYF
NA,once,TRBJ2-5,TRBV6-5,TGTGCCAGCAGTGGACCGGACAGTCAAGAGACCCAGTACTTC,CASSGPDSQETQYF
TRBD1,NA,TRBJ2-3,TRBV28,TGTGCCAGCAGTTTGAGGGGGCCTGGGGCAGATACGCAGTATTTT,CASSLRGPGADTQYF
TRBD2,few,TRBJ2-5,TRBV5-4,TGTGCCAGCAGCTTGGCTAGCGGGGGACAAGAGACCCAGTACTTC,CASSLASGGQETQYF
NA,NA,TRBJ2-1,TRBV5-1,TGCGCCAGCAGCTTGGCCGCGGGTTACAATGAGCAGTTCTTC,CASSLAAGYNEQFF
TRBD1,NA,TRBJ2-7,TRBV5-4,TGTGCCAGCAGCTCCGGGACAGGCTACGAGCAGTACTTC,CASSSGTGYEQYF
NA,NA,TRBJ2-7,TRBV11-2,TGTGCCAGCAGCCCCGTCCCCTACGAGCAGTACTTC,CASSPVPYEQYF
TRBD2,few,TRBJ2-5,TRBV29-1,TGCAGCGTTTACACACTAGCGGGGACGGAGACCCAGTACTTC,CSVYTLAGTETQYF
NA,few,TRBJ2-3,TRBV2,TGTGCCAGCAGAGGACTCCCAAGAGGTTCAGATACGCAGTATTTT,CASRGLPRGSDTQYF
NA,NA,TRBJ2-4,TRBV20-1,TGCAGTTGCAGGGGCCGAAACATTCAGTACTTC,CSCRGRNIQYF
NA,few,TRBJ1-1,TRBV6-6,TGTGCCAGCAGATCCACACGGAACACTGAAGCTTTCTTT,CASRSTRNTEAFF
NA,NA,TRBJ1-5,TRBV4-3,TGCGCCAGCAAGCGGACGGTGGAGGAGGGTCAGCCCCAGCATTTT,CASKRTVEEGQPQHF
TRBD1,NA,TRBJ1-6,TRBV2,TGTGCCAGTGCCCTCGACAGGGCTAATTCACCCCTCCACTTT,CASALDRANSPLHF
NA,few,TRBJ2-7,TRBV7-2,TGTGCCAGCAGCTTAGCTACAGGCTACGAGCAGTACTTC,CASSLATGYEQYF
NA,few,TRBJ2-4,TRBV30,TGTGCCTGGGGAACCAGACCGGGACTCGCTAAAAACATTCAGTACTTC,CAWGTRPGLAKNIQYF
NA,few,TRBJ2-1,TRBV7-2,TGTGCCAGCAGCTGGAATGAAGCGAACAATGAGCAGTTCTTC,CASSWNEANNEQFF
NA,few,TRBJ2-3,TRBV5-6,TGTGCCAGCAGCCAGTCAGATACGCAGTATTTT,CASSQSDTQYF
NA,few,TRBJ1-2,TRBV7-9,TGTGCCAGCAGCTTAGCGCCCAGATGGGGCTTAGGCCGCTACACCTTC,CASSLAPRWGLGRYTF
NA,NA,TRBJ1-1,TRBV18,TGTGCCAGCTCACCAGCCCCCGGAGGGGTTGTTGGCACTGAAGCTTTCTTT,CASSPAPGGVVGTEAFF
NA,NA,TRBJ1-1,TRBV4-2,TGTGCCAGCAGCCAAGCTCGGAACACTGAAGCTTTCTTT,CASSQARNTEAFF
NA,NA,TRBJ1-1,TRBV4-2,TGTGCCAGCAGCCAAGATCGGGACTCTCGTGAAGCTTTCTTT,CASSQDRDSREAFF
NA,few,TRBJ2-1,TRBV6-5,TGTGCCAGCAGGTCGAGAGGGACCTACAATGAGCAGTTCTTC,CASRSRGTYNEQFF
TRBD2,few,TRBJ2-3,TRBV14,TGTGCCAGCGTAGCGGGGGGCACAGATACGCAGTATTTT,CASVAGGTDTQYF
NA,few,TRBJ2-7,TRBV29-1,TGCAGCGTTGATGAGGGAATCGACGAGCAGTACTTC,CSVDEGIDEQYF
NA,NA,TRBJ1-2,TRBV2,TGTGCCAGCAGTTTAAGACAGAGCACCCCTTATGGCTACACCTTC,CASSLRQSTPYGYTF
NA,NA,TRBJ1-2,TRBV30,TGTGCCTGGGCCCGGGGCTATGGCTACACCTTC,CAWARGYGYTF
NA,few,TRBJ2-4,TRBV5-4,TGTGCCAGCAGCTTGGGACAGGTCTCCAAAAACATTCAGTACTTC,CASSLGQVSKNIQYF
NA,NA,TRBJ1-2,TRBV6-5,TGTGCCAGCAGTTACTCGGGGGCTAGAGAAGGCTACACCTTC,CASSYSGAREGYTF
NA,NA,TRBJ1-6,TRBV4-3,TGCGCCAGCAGCCAAGATAACAGGGTATGGTCACCCCTCCACTTT,CASSQDNRVWSPLHF
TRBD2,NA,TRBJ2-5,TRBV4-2,TGTGCCAGCAGCCAAGATAGCCCTAGCGGGAAAGAGACCCAGTACTTC,CASSQDSPSGKETQYF
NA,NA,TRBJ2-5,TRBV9,TGTGCCAGCAGCCGGGATACAGGGAAGAAAGAGACCCAGTACTTC,CASSRDTGKKETQYF
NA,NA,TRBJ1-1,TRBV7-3,TGTGCCAGCAGCTTCCGGACGGGATCTGAAGCTTTCTTT,CASSFRTGSEAFF
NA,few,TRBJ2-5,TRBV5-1,TGCGCCAGCAGCTTGATGGGGGCAGAAGAGGGGACCCAGTACTTC,CASSLMGAEEGTQYF
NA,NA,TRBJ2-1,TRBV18,TGTGCCAGCTCGACAAACTCACGTGGGACAGAGCAGTTCTTC,CASSTNSRGTEQFF
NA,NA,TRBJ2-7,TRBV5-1,TGCGCCAGCAGCTTTGGGCTTCCCTACGAGCAGTACTTC,CASSFGLPYEQYF
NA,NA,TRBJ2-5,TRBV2,TGTGCCAGCACCTCGCGCCCCCGAGGAGAGACCCAGTACTTC,CASTSRPRGETQYF
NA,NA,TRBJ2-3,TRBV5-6,TGTGCCAGCAGCTTGGATTACACAGATACGCAGTATTTT,CASSLDYTDTQYF
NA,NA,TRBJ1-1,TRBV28,TGTGCCAGCAGTTTAAGGCGACACCTACGCATGAACACTGAAGCTTTCTTT,CASSLRRHLRMNTEAFF
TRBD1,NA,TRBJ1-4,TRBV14,TGTGCCAGCATCCGACAGGGAAGCGAAAAACTGTTTTTT,CASIRQGSEKLFF
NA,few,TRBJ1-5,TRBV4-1,TGCGCCAGCAGCCAAGATCCTGGGGCCAGGGATTTAAATCAGCCCCAGCATTTT,CASSQDPGARDLNQPQHF
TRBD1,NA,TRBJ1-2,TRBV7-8,TGTGCCAGCAGCTCCGACAGGGATTATGGCTACACCTTC,CASSSDRDYGYTF
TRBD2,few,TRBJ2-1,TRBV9,TGTGCCAGCAGCGTAGTGGGTGAGCGGGGGGGTAAGAATGAGCAGTTCTTC,CASSVVGERGGKNEQFF
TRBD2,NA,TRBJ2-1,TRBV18,TGTGCCAGCTCACCACCGGGGTCTAGCGGGAACTACAATGAGCAGTTCTTC,CASSPPGSSGNYNEQFF
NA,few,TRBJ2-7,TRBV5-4,TGTGCCAGCAGCCTGCAGGTCTCCTACGAGCAGTACTTC,CASSLQVSYEQYF
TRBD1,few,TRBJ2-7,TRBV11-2,TGTGCCAGCAGCCCACAGGGGGCTTACGAGCAGTACTTC,CASSPQGAYEQYF
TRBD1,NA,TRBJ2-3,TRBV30,TGTGCCTGGAGTGTAGGGGGCCACCTGAGCACAGATACGCAGTATTTT,CAWSVGGHLSTDTQYF
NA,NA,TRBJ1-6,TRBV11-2,TGTGCCAGCACCACTTATAGCTCCTATAATTCACCCCTCCACTTT,CASTTYSSYNSPLHF
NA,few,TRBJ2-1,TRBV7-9,TGTGCCAGCAGCTTCGACAGATCCTACAATGAGCAGTTCTTC,CASSFDRSYNEQFF
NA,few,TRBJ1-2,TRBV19,TGTGCCAGTACCTCTACCAATGGCTACACCTTC,CASTSTNGYTF
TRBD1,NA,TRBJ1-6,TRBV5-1,TGCGCCAGCAGCCTCCGGGACAGGGGCAATTCACCCCTCCACTTT,CASSLRDRGNSPLHF
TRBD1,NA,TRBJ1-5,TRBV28,TGTGCCAGCAGTTTCGAGGGCAGGGGGAGCCCAGGGACCCAGCATTTT,CASSFEGRGSPGTQHF
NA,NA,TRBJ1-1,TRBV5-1,TGCGCCAGCAGCAGAGACAGTCGGGGGGCTGAAGCTTTCTTT,CASSRDSRGAEAFF
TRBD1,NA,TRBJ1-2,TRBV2,TGTGCCAGCAGTCGCAACAGGGGGGAAGGCTATGGCTACACCTTC,CASSRNRGEGYGYTF
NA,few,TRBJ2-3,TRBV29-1,TGCAGCGGTCGGACAGCAACTAGCACAGATACGCAGTATTTT,CSGRTATSTDTQYF
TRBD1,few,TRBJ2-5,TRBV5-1,TGCGCCAGCAGCTTGGGTGACAGGGGGCGCGGAGAGACCCAGTACTTC,CASSLGDRGRGETQYF
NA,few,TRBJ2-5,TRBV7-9,TGTGCCAGCAGCTTAGCAGGGGCGGACCAGTACTTC,CASSLAGADQYF